This T cell receptor beta chain originates from a study of cytomegalovirus exposure and HLA in healthy donors. About the study: Across some 400 genotyped donors, roughly 85% landed in the Caucasian-associated ancestry cluster.

Comment on this clone: Antigen unknown.

Whole-study findings and limits: The authors judged a highly shared variant cluster likely a sequencing artifact. In a later analysis, common viral pathogens appeared linked to several of the most significant clusters. According to reports, the classifier identified cytomegalovirus status with high specificity and sensitivity.

The ends were cut back, 6 bases at V and 6 bases at J, with 18 bases in the middle. The CDR3 spans 14 residues. Germline CDR1 and CDR2: MNHGY and SAAAGT. Amplification used 60 Vbeta primers and 13 Jbeta primers. Only in-frame clones appear in the TCRdb table, and some are missing; sequencing was by immunoSEQ multiplex PCR. The table for this sample gives some 110,000 clones. This sequence originates from a man aged 35-49 years in good health and CMV-seronegative. The V and J genes are TRBV6-8 and TRBJ2-7; D is perhaps TRBD2 (5 bases). The sequenced sample was PBMCs. The DNA for the CDR3 is TGTGCCAGCAGCCCCCCGGGAAAGACGGGCGAGCAGTACTTC. The encoded protein is CASSPPGKTGEQYF.